The clone carrying this T cell receptor (beta chain) has more than one count but fewer than ten. No antigen is known for it. Study-wide results and caveats: Tumor Tregs overlapped most with tumor, then blood, naive CD4+ cells.

Treg sorting used a CD4+CD25+CD127-/low gate. Semi-nested PCR with Nested Universal Primer A followed constant-region reverse priming of full-length variable regions. MiXCR was run by TCRdb on the 5' RACE reads, yielding one entry per CDR3 protein. The sample contains approximately 50,000 distinct CDR3 sequences, less than 25% of which appear only once. The germline V gene has CDR1 DFQATT and CDR2 SNEGSKA (reference sequence). With 1 base clipped from V and 2 bases from J, the junction kept 10 bases outside the gene matches. The length of the CDR3 is 17 residues. The rearrangement uses TRBV20-1 and TRBJ2-2; 7 nucleotides line up with TRBD2. The receptor's source is a female donor with breast cancer. The sequencing input was tumor-infiltrating Tregs sorted from the breast tumor. CDR3 loop: CSARAPSGHLNTGELFF. The CDR3 DNA reads TGCAGTGCTAGAGCGCCTAGCGGCCACCTTAACACCGGGGAGCTGTTTTTT.